This TCR beta chain was identified during a study of blood T cell repertoires in COVID-19. Study in general: There were acute and convalescent COVID-19 samples, and they came from the United States, Italy and Spain.

This CDR3 is built from 17 residues. Germline V lookup: CDR1 MGHRA, CDR2 YSYEKL. J lost 4 bases, V lost 0 bases, and 11 bases had no gene match. In the source study's methods: From reference gene primer amplification, estimates of nucleated cell counts were derived. TCRdb keeps only in-frame clones here, not all; method: immunoSEQ multiplex PCR. Clone size and V and J calls were adopted from that table, with D and trimming inferred from the DNA. Of under 150,000 clones in the sample, 85% were seen once. The TCR sequence derives from a human donor in a cohort sampled during active COVID-19. The sequencing input was peripheral blood. V gene TRBV4-1 combines with J gene TRBJ2-7; TRBD1 matches 8 bases. As DNA, the CDR3 is TGCGCCAGCAGCCAAGAACCCTCAGGGGGCGCGTGGTACGAGCAGTACTTC. Its translation is CASSQEPSGGAWYEQYF.